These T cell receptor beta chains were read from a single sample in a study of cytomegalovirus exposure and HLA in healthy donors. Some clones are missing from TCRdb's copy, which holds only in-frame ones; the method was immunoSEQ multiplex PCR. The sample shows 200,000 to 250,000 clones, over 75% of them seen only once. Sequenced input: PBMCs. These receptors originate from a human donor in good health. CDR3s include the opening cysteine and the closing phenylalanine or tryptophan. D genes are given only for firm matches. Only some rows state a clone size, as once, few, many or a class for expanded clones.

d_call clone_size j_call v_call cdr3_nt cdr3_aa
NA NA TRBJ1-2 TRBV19 TGTGCCACCCAGCGAAAGAAAGACTATGGCTACACCTTC CATQRKKDYGYTF
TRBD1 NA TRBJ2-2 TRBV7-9 TGTGCCAGCAGCCGGGACAGCGGGGAGCTGTTTTTT CASSRDSGELFF
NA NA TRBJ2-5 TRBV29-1 TGCAGCGCCGGACTAAGACACCCCCAAGAGACCCAGTACTTC CSAGLRHPQETQYF
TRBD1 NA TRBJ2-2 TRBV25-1 TGTGCCAGCAGTGATAGGGGGCTGGGGCCGAACACCGGGGAGCTGTTTTTT CASSDRGLGPNTGELFF
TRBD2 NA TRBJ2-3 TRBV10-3 TGTGCCATCAGTGAGTCCGGGACTAGCGGGAAATTCACAGATACGCAGTATTTT CAISESGTSGKFTDTQYF
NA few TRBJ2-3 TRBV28 TGTGCCAGCAAGCCTCCGGGGACAGATACGCAGTATTTT CASKPPGTDTQYF
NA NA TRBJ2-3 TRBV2 TGTGCCAGCAGTGAAGCTCCTCAGGGGAGCACAGATACGCAGTATTTT CASSEAPQGSTDTQYF
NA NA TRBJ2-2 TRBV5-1 TGCGCCAGCAGCTTGTATCCTCACTCGGACATAAAGAACACCGGGGAGCTGTTTTTT CASSLYPHSDIKNTGELFF
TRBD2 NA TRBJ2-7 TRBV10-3 TGTGCCATCAGTACCGGGGGGAGCTCCTACGAGCAGTACTTC CAISTGGSSYEQYF
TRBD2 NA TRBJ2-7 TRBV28 TGTGCCAGCAGTTTATACCGGACTAGCTTCTCAAGAGAGCAGTACTTC CASSLYRTSFSREQYF